This T cell receptor (beta chain) emerged from a study of CD8 T cells in ankylosing spondylitis. Note on this clonotype: Antigen specificity is unknown.

Quantitative 5'-RACE with molecular barcodes generated TCR beta libraries. In TCRdb, the 5' RACE reads were re-called with MiXCR into one record per CDR3 protein. Of around 770,000 distinct CDR3 sequences listed, under 20% are singletons. Study-wide points: Some of these motif variants have turned up before, in reports on reactive arthritis synovial fluid and blood. Those disease-linked clones were CD8+; they were also relatively rare in peripheral blood. Typical of ankylosing spondylitis blood, it appeared, was a TCR beta motif of under 10 highly homologous variants. Matched ankylosing spondylitis synovial fluid reportedly showed significant enrichment of disease-linked clones.

The CDR3 extends over 17 amino acids. Germline V gives CDR1 MNHEY, CDR2 SVGEGT. The trim removed 2 bases at V and 0 bases at J, leaving 4 bases unmatched. This sequence was found in a male donor with ankylosing spondylitis. This chain uses TRBV6-2 or TRBV6-3 with TRBJ1-5; 10 bases match TRBD1. The sequencing input was blood, either unsorted or a sorted T cell fraction (not recorded which). CDR3 region: CASSYDGTGDSNQPQHF. The CDR3 region has the DNA TGTGCCAGCAGTTACGACGGGACAGGGGATAGCAATCAGCCCCAGCATTTT.